These T cell receptor beta chains were read from a single sample in a study of blood T cell repertoires in COVID-19. TCRdb keeps only in-frame clones here, not all; method: immunoSEQ multiplex PCR. Here the sample spans about 180,000 clones, 70% to 90% being singletons. The specimen was peripheral blood. These receptors all stem from an elderly man with COVID-19, enrolled during active disease. The CDR3 runs from the conserved cysteine through the conserved F or W. The D gene is left open where the match is weak. Only part of the rows carry a size: once, few, many, or a class if the clone is expanded.

>TRBJ1-3|TRBD1|-|TRBV6-6
CASSVTGAGNTIYF
TGTGCCAGCAGTGTTACAGGGGCTGGAAACACCATATATTTT
>TRBJ2-2|-|-|TRBV7-2
CASSPASRVNGELFF
TGTGCCAGCAGCCCGGCAAGCAGGGTGAACGGGGAGCTGTTTTTT
>TRBJ1-1|TRBD1|-|TRBV18
CASSPLDRGFTEAFF
TGTGCCAGCTCACCCCTCGACAGGGGATTCACTGAAGCTTTCTTT
>TRBJ1-2|-|-|TRBV6-1
CASSENSNYGYTF
TGTGCCAGCAGTGAAAACAGTAACTATGGCTACACCTTC
>TRBJ2-5|-|-|TRBV12-3/TRBV12-4
CASSRKFKEAQYF
TGTGCCAGCAGCCGAAAATTTAAGGAGGCCCAGTACTTC
>TRBJ2-7|-|-|TRBV20-1
CSASGYEQYF
TGCAGTGCTAGCGGGTACGAGCAGTACTTC
>TRBJ1-6|TRBD1|-|TRBV7-9
CASSLGQGPSYNSPLHF
TGTGCCAGCAGCTTAGGACAGGGCCCCTCCTATAATTCACCCCTCCACTTT
>TRBJ2-3|-|once|TRBV11-3
CASSLDRDSLTQYF
TGTGCCAGCAGCTTAGATCGTGACAGCCTTACGCAGTATTTT
>TRBJ2-2|TRBD1|-|TRBV7-9
CASSSDSGTGDTGELFF
TGTGCCAGCAGCTCCGATTCCGGGACAGGGGACACCGGGGAGCTGTTTTTT
>TRBJ1-1|-|once|TRBV2
CAIGGHLNTEAFF
TGTGCCATAGGCGGACACCTGAACACTGAAGCTTTCTTT
>TRBJ1-2|TRBD1|-|TRBV28
CASASGQVSYGYTF
TGTGCCAGCGCTTCTGGACAGGTTTCCTATGGCTACACCTTC
>TRBJ1-4|TRBD1|-|TRBV2
CSGQGGLPNEKLFF
TGTTCGGGACAGGGAGGCCTTCCTAATGAAAAACTGTTTTTT
>TRBJ1-1|TRBD1|-|TRBV27
CASSFDRGGNTEAFF
TGTGCCAGCAGTTTTGACAGGGGCGGGAACACTGAAGCTTTCTTT
>TRBJ1-1|-|-|TRBV2
CASRVGQLQDTEAFF
TGTGCCAGCAGGGTTGGACAGCTCCAGGACACTGAAGCTTTCTTT
>TRBJ1-1|TRBD1|-|TRBV5-6
CASSLSETGDTEAFF
TGTGCCAGCAGCTTGAGTGAGACAGGGGACACTGAAGCTTTCTTT
>TRBJ2-1|-|-|TRBV12-5
CASAGQYNEQFF
TGTGCTAGTGCCGGACAGTACAATGAGCAGTTCTTC
>TRBJ1-2|-|-|TRBV24-1
CATSDPRTDKAGYTF
TGTGCCACCAGTGACCCCCGGACAGATAAGGCTGGCTACACCTTC
>TRBJ2-7|-|-|TRBV27
CASSQDSEQYF
TGTGCCAGCAGTCAGGACAGTGAGCAGTACTTC
>TRBJ2-1|-|-|TRBV7-2
CASSLSGLGMDEQFF
TGTGCCAGCAGCTTAAGCGGGTTGGGCATGGATGAGCAGTTCTTC
>TRBJ2-1|TRBD2|-|TRBV14
CASSGGLVVRNEQFF
TGTGCCAGCAGCGGGGGACTAGTCGTTAGAAATGAGCAGTTCTTC
>TRBJ1-1|-|-|TRBV12-3/TRBV12-4
CASRGTKVTEAFF
TGTGCCAGCAGAGGAACTAAGGTTACTGAAGCTTTCTTT
>TRBJ1-3|TRBD1|-|TRBV18
CASSQGQGIGNTIYF
TGTGCCAGCTCACAAGGACAGGGGATTGGAAACACCATATATTTT
>TRBJ1-2|-|once|TRBV21-1
CASSKVRVRDYGYTF
TGTGCCAGCAGCAAAGTTCGAGTGCGGGACTATGGCTACACCTTC
>TRBJ2-3|TRBD1|-|TRBV5-5
CASSLGQGATDTQYF
TGTGCCAGCAGCTTGGGCCAGGGGGCGACAGATACGCAGTATTTT
>TRBJ1-1|-|-|TRBV4-1
CASSLEEGTEAFF
TGCGCCAGCAGCCTTGAGGAGGGCACTGAAGCTTTCTTT
>TRBJ2-2|-|once|TRBV6-7
CAGRGKELFF
TGTGCCGGACGGGGGAAGGAGCTGTTTTTT
>TRBJ1-1|TRBD1|-|TRBV7-2
CASSLAVRQGTEAFF
TGTGCCAGCAGCTTAGCGGTCAGACAGGGCACTGAAGCTTTCTTT
>TRBJ2-2|TRBD2|-|TRBV7-9
CASSLTSGSTGELFF
TGTGCCAGCAGCCTCACTAGCGGGAGCACCGGGGAGCTGTTTTTT
>TRBJ1-2|-|-|TRBV6-5
CASSYSPGEGYGYTF
TGTGCCAGCAGTTACTCTCCAGGGGAGGGCTATGGCTACACCTTC
>TRBJ1-1|-|once|TRBV18
CASSPYNRDYTEAFF
TGTGCCAGCTCACCCTATAACAGGGATTACACTGAAGCTTTCTTT
>TRBJ2-1|-|few|TRBV28
CASSDDRTPRDYNEQFF
TGTGCCAGCAGTGACGATAGGACACCTAGGGACTACAATGAGCAGTTCTTC
>TRBJ2-5|TRBD1|-|TRBV7-2
CASSWDRGNQETQYF
TGTGCCAGCAGCTGGGACAGGGGTAACCAAGAGACCCAGTACTTC
>TRBJ1-2|-|-|TRBV5-4
CASSTPRATNYGYTF
TGTGCCAGCAGTACCCCCAGGGCTACTAACTATGGCTACACCTTC
>TRBJ1-5|TRBD1|-|TRBV7-9
CASSLGIGTENQPQHF
TGTGCCAGCAGCTTGGGGATTGGGACAGAAAATCAGCCCCAGCATTTT
>TRBJ1-5|-|once|TRBV4-2
CASSQALTDQPQHF
TGTGCCAGCAGTCAGGCCCTAACTGATCAGCCCCAGCATTTT
>TRBJ2-3|-|-|TRBV5-1
CASKPLRTDTQYF
TGCGCCAGCAAACCACTACGCACAGATACGCAGTATTTT
>TRBJ1-6|-|-|TRBV6-1
CASSEVGGFNSPLHF
TGTGCCAGCAGTGAAGTGGGAGGGTTCAATTCACCCCTCCACTTT
>TRBJ1-2|-|-|TRBV7-2
CASDLGSPYGYTF
TGTGCCAGCGACCTCGGGTCCCCCTATGGCTACACCTTC
>TRBJ2-5|TRBD1|-|TRBV28
CASSLSGTGIQETQYF
TGTGCCAGCAGTTTATCCGGGACAGGGATTCAAGAGACCCAGTACTTC
>TRBJ1-2|-|once|TRBV2
CASIPARGLLGDGYTF
TGTGCCAGCATTCCGGCCAGAGGGCTCCTCGGGGATGGCTACACCTTC
>TRBJ2-7|TRBD2|-|TRBV7-9
CASSTGGGGWAYEQYF
TGTGCCAGCAGCACAGGAGGCGGGGGGTGGGCCTACGAGCAGTACTTC